Shown below are 18 T cell receptor beta chains from a single sample sequenced in a study of T cell responses to AZD1222 COVID-19 vaccine. The table came from immunoSEQ multiplex PCR; TCRdb's copy has only in-frame clones and leaves some out. In the table there are fewer than 35,000 clones, just over 90% of which are singletons. The sequences come from peripheral blood, collected on day 0 of AZD1222 vaccination. Every receptor here comes from an adult in good health.

The chain links TRBV19 to TRBJ2-3; D might be TRBD1 or TRBD2, each matching 6 bases. From germline, CDR1 is LNHDA and CDR2 SQIVND (reference sequence). V lost 5 bases and J 2 bases, leaving 23 bases between the germline ends. This CDR3 has 18 amino acids. CDR3 protein: CASSRLRGAGFITDTQYF. CDR3 in DNA: TGTGCCAGTAGTCGGCTTAGGGGGGCCGGTTTTATCACAGATACGCAGTATTTT. The variable domain in full, with the rest retrieved from reference TRBV19 and TRBJ2-3, is DGGITQSPKYLFRKEGQNVTLSCEQNLNHDAMYWYRQDPGQGLRLIYYSQIVNDFQKGDIAEGYSVSREKKESFPLTVTSAQKNPTAFYLCASSRLRGAGFITDTQYFGPGTRLTVL.

V gene TRBV29-1 combines with J gene TRBJ1-3; a possible D gene is TRBD1 (5 bases). The germline gives CDR1 SQVTM, CDR2 ANQGSEA. V shed 6 bases and J shed 1 base, with 13 bases lying between them. The CDR3 runs to 14 residues. The CDR3 DNA reads TGCAGCGTGGCCCGCACAGGTTCTGGAAACACCATATATTTT. Its translation: CSVARTGSGNTIYF.

The DNA for the CDR3 is TGTGCCAGCAGGGCCCGACAGGGCGGCGCTGGCTACACCTTC. Protein sequence: CASRARQGGAGYTF. The rearrangement uses TRBV6-5 and TRBJ1-2; 7 bases line up with TRBD1. This CDR3 comprises 14 residues. Trimming cost V 6 bases and J 7 bases; bases outside gene matches: 11. Germline loops: CDR1 MNHEY, CDR2 SVGAGI.

For this clone: Sequence at one end of the junction differs from germline and may be a read error. The chain recombines TRBV30 with TRBJ1-4; 7 bases align to TRBD1. The CDR3 has 12 residues. Germline CDR1 and CDR2: GTSNPN and SVGIG (reference sequence). CDR3 DNA sequence: TGTGCCTGGAGTTCATCGACCGGGACAGTGTATTTT. Translation gives CAWSSSTGTVYF. The whole variable domain, remainder taken from reference TRBV30 and TRBJ1-4, is SQTIHQWPATLVQPVGSPLSLECTVEGTSNPNLYWYRQAAGRGLQLLFYSVGIGQISSEVPQNLSASRPQDRQFILSSKKLLLSDSGFYLCAWSSSTGTVYFGSGTQLSVL.

The V gene is TRBV24-1, the J gene TRBJ2-7, with TRBD1 matching over 7 bases. V dropped 4 bases and J dropped 3; count of bases not matched to a gene: 2. CDR1 and CDR2 (germline): KGHDR, SFDVKD. This CDR3 contains 13 residues. The CDR3 is CATSEDRFYEQYF. In DNA form, the CDR3 reads TGTGCCACCAGTGAGGACAGGTTCTACGAGCAGTACTTC.

The rearrangement uses TRBV6-5 and TRBJ1-1; no clear D. The CDR3 length is 14 residues. The ends were cut back, 4 bases at V and 4 bases at J, with 13 bases in the middle. The germline CDR1 and CDR2 sequences are MNHEY and SVGAGI. CDR3 region: CASSSKRQVTEAFF. CDR3 bases: TGTGCCAGCAGTTCTAAACGGCAGGTCACTGAAGCTTTCTTT.

The V gene is TRBV27, the J gene TRBJ1-1, with TRBD1 matching over 8 bases. Per the germline V gene, CDR1 is MNHEY and CDR2 is SMNVEV (reference sequence). Trimming cost V 5 bases and J 5 bases; bases outside gene matches: 7. The CDR3 runs 14 residues. CDR3 sequence (DNA): TGTGCCAGCAGTCTCTGGACAGGGAAGACTGAAGCTTTCTTT. Amino acids: CASSLWTGKTEAFF.

The V call is TRBV5-1, the J call TRBJ2-2, with TRBD1 matching 12 bases. After removal of 0 bases from V and 6 bases from J, the junction contained 0 bases not matched to a gene. The CDR3 is 15 residues long. Germline CDR1 and CDR2: SGHRS and YFSETQ. The CDR3: CASSLGDRGPGELFF. Written as DNA, the CDR3 is TGCGCCAGCAGCTTGGGGGACAGGGGGCCCGGGGAGCTGTTTTTT.

The J gene is TRBJ1-4, the V gene TRBV19, with D unclear. Trimming left V 6 bases short and J 8 bases short, with 19 bases between. There are 15 residues in the CDR3. The germline CDR1 and CDR2 sequences are LNHDA and SQIVND (reference sequence). CDR3 nucleotides: TGTGCCAGTAGAGACCCCTTCCCGCAAGGGGAAAAACTGTTTTTT. It translates to CASRDPFPQGEKLFF.

The chain links TRBV6-6 to TRBJ1-3; 9 nucleotides align to TRBD1. Germline V lookup: CDR1 MNHNY, CDR2 SVGAGI (reference sequence). V lost 5 bases, J lost 4 bases, and 12 bases stayed unmatched. This CDR3 contains 17 residues. CDR3 nucleotides: TGTGCCAGCAGTCCCAACAACAGGGGGCCCCGGGGAAACACCATATATTTT. It is translated as CASSPNNRGPRGNTIYF.

The chain couples TRBV7-2 to TRBJ2-7, with 8 bases identical to TRBD2. The CDR3 loop spans 18 amino acids. V was pared by 5 bases and J by 0 bases, with 15 bases of the junction left unmatched. Germline V gene sequence: CDR1 SGHTA, CDR2 FQGNSA. The CDR3 DNA is TGTGCCAGCAGCCTGTTTCGCGCGGGGGGCTCTAACTCCTACGAGCAGTACTTC. This encodes CASSLFRAGGSNSYEQYF.

The rearrangement uses TRBV5-1 and TRBJ2-3, with TRBD2 identical over 7 bases. Per the germline V gene, CDR1 is SGHRS and CDR2 is YFSETQ. V dropped 4 bases and J dropped 2; count of bases not matched to a gene: 10. This CDR3 contains 16 residues. In DNA form, the CDR3 reads TGCGCCAGCAGCCCTGCTAGCGGACCCTTCACAGATACGCAGTATTTT. It specifies CASSPASGPFTDTQYF.

This clone was seen just once. The genes are TRBV27 and TRBJ2-2, with a possible D match to TRBD1 (6 bases). V dropped 1 base and J dropped 5 bases, with 8 bases sitting between them. Germline V lookup: CDR1 MNHEY, CDR2 SMNVEV (reference sequence). The CDR3 extends over 14 amino acids. The CDR3 loop reads CASSLYQGTGELFF. CDR3 bases: TGTGCCAGCAGTTTATATCAGGGGACCGGGGAGCTGTTTTTT.

The V call is TRBV11-2, the J call TRBJ1-3; D unresolved. There are 15 residues in the CDR3. Germline CDR1 and CDR2: SGHAT and FQNNGV. With 1 base removed from V and 0 bases from J, the gap between germline ends came to 7 bases. This CDR3 reads CASSLGSVSGNTIYF. The CDR3, as DNA: TGTGCCAGCAGCTTAGGGTCAGTCTCTGGAAACACCATATATTTT.

The rearrangement links TRBV29-1 to TRBJ1-1, with D possibly being TRBD1 (5 bases). The CDR3 sequence is 17 residues long. CDR1 and CDR2 from the germline V gene are SQVTM and ANQGSEA. Trimming took 5 bases from V and 1 from J, leaving 23 bases between them. The CDR3 DNA sequence: TGCAGCGTTCCTGCTCGAGTTACGGGGGTCGCGAACACTGAAGCTTTCTTT. It translates to CSVPARVTGVANTEAFF.

The sample holds one count of this clone. The chain is built from TRBV6-5 and TRBJ2-7; the match to TRBD1 covers 7 bases. There are 12 residues in the CDR3. With V trimmed by 2 bases and J by 12 bases, 7 bases remained unmatched. The germline CDR1 and CDR2 sequences are MNHEY and SVGAGI. CDR3 in amino acids: CASSYPGQKPYF. The CDR3 DNA sequence: TGTGCCAGCAGTTACCCGGGACAGAAGCCGTACTTC.

V usage is TRBV29-1 and J usage is TRBJ2-7; D is uncertain. The CDR3 is 12 amino acids. Trimming took off 1 base at V and 12 bases at J, with 16 bases between the two ends. The germline V gene has CDR1 SQVTM and CDR2 ANQGSEA. The CDR3 region has the DNA TGCAGCGTTGAAGTACCACCCTCAAGGAGGTACTTC. Translated, it gives CSVEVPPSRRYF.

The chain combines TRBV20-1 with TRBJ1-1, with D unclear. Trimming pared 3 bases from V and 1 base from J, leaving 9 bases between. The germline CDR1 and CDR2 sequences are DFQATT and SNEGSKA (reference sequence). The length of the CDR3 is 13 residues. CDR3 sequence reads: CSASEAGNTEAFF. CDR3 DNA sequence: TGCAGTGCTAGTGAAGCAGGGAACACTGAAGCTTTCTTT.